Each of the 17 T cell receptor beta chains below was sequenced from the same sample in a study of monozygotic twins with inflammatory bowel disease. TCRdb reprocessed the 5' RACE reads, with one entry per CDR3 protein and no DNA. This repertoire includes about 380,000 distinct CDR3 sequences. Input material: blood. The receptor set was obtained from a human donor with ulcerative colitis or Crohn's disease, or a healthy co-twin of an affected twin (not recorded which).

The J gene is TRBJ2-4, the V gene TRBV19; TCRdb picks TRBD1, but there is no DNA to check that call. There are 15 residues in the CDR3. Germline V lookup: CDR1 LNHDA, CDR2 SQIVND (reference sequence). Here the CDR3 reads CASSIGTGGVYIQYF.

The gene calls are TRBV18 and TRBJ2-3; TCRdb calls TRBD2, which cannot be checked without DNA. The CDR3 extends over 19 amino acids. From germline, CDR1 is KGHSH and CDR2 LQKENI. This CDR3 is CASSPPSTGSGPGVDTQYF.

This chain uses TRBV20-1 with TRBJ1-6. The V gene's germline CDR1 is DFQATT and CDR2 SNEGSKA (reference sequence). The CDR3 extends over 15 amino acids. CDR3 sequence reads: CSARHLSSYNSPLHF.

The CDR3 loop is CASSFRASSYEQYF. This chain connects TRBV19 to TRBJ2-7; TCRdb's assignment of TRBD1 cannot be checked, as there is no DNA. In germline, CDR1 is LNHDA, CDR2 SQIVND (reference sequence). The CDR3 is made up of 14 amino acids.

The gene calls are TRBV12-3 or TRBV12-4 and TRBJ2-7; as DNA is missing, the TRBD1 call by TCRdb cannot be tested. The CDR3 spans 15 residues. The CDR3 loop reads CASSGRTGVLYEQYF.

The chain links TRBV12-3 or TRBV12-4 to TRBJ2-3; TCRdb gives TRBD2 as the D gene, but with no DNA this cannot be confirmed. The CDR3 loop spans 19 amino acids. The CDR3 reads CASSPGALAGPFSTDTQYF.

This sequence joins TRBV7-2 and TRBJ2-7; TCRdb's D gene call, TRBD1, goes unchecked for lack of DNA. Germline CDR1 and CDR2: SGHTA and FQGNSA. This CDR3 comprises 15 residues. CDR3: CASSLDQGYSYEQYF.

CDR3 sequence: CSASSPTKGRILYGYTF. V gene TRBV20-1 combines with J gene TRBJ1-2; without DNA, the TCRdb call of TRBD1 cannot be checked. Germline CDR1 DFQATT, CDR2 SNEGSKA (reference sequence). There are 17 residues in the CDR3.

The rearrangement joins TRBV7-3 to TRBJ1-1; TCRdb's D call of TRBD1 is untestable without DNA. Looked up from germline, CDR1 is SGHTA and CDR2 is FQGTGA. This CDR3 is 14 amino acids long. The CDR3 loop reads CASSLSFQGTEAFF.

The chain uses TRBV11-2 and TRBJ1-2; there is no DNA to check the TCRdb D call of TRBD1. The CDR3 extends over 15 amino acids. Germline CDR1 reads SGHAT; CDR2 reads FQNNGV. This CDR3 reads CASSAPGTTVSGYTF. The variable domain in full, completed from reference TRBV11-2 and TRBJ1-2, reads EAGVAQSPRYKIIEKRQSVAFWCNPISGHATLYWYQQILGQGPKLLIQFQNNGVVDDSQLPKDRFSAERLKGVDSTLKIQPAKLEDSAVYLCASSAPGTTVSGYTFGSGTRLTVV.

V is TRBV12-3 or TRBV12-4 and J is TRBJ2-5; lacking DNA, the TRBD1 call made by TCRdb goes unchecked. This CDR3 comprises 14 residues. The CDR3 loop is CASSSRVLWETQYF.

This rearrangement joins TRBV5-1 to TRBJ2-2; the TCRdb D gene call, TRBD1, has no DNA to confirm it. Germline V lookup: CDR1 SGHRS, CDR2 YFSETQ. This CDR3 has 16 amino acids. The CDR3 reads CASSLVATGGVGELFF.

The chain couples TRBV3-1 to TRBJ1-6. This CDR3 is 15 amino acids long. Germline loops: CDR1 LGHDT, CDR2 YNNKEL (reference sequence). The CDR3 is CASSQMNSANSPLHF.

The rearrangement links TRBV5-1 to TRBJ2-7. Looked up from germline, CDR1 is SGHRS and CDR2 is YFSETQ. The CDR3 has 14 amino acids. The CDR3 reads CASRLTGSGYEQYF.

This chain links TRBV20-1 with TRBJ2-3; as DNA is missing, the TRBD2 call by TCRdb cannot be tested. The CDR3 runs to 16 residues. CDR1 and CDR2 (germline): DFQATT, SNEGSKA (reference sequence). This chain's CDR3 is CSATSGGAHGVDTQYF.

The CDR3: CASQGANYGYTF. The V call is TRBV2, the J call TRBJ1-2; TCRdb calls TRBD1, which cannot be checked without DNA. CDR1 is SNHLY, CDR2 FYNNEI, per germline. The CDR3 is 12 residues long.

This chain connects TRBV20-1 to TRBJ1-1; the D gene TCRdb calls, TRBD1, cannot be checked with no DNA. Germline V lookup: CDR1 DFQATT, CDR2 SNEGSKA (reference sequence). The CDR3 is made up of 16 amino acids. CDR3 protein: CSARYSGRPGDTEAFF.